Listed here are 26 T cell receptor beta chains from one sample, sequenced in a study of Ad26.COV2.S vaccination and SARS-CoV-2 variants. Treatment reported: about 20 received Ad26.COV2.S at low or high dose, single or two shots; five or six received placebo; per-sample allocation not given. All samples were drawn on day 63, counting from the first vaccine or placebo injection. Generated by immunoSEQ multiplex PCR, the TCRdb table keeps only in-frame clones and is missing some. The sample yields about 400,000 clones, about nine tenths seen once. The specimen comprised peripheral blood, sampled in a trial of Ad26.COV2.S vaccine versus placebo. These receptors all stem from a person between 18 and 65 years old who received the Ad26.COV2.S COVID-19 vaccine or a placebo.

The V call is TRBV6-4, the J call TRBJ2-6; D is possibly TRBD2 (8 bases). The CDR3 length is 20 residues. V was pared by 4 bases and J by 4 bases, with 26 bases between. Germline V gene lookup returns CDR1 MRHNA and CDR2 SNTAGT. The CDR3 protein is CASSADRVGGLAPGANVLTF. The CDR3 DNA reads TGTGCCAGCAGTGCTGACAGGGTAGGAGGACTAGCCCCCGGGGCCAACGTCCTGACTTTC.

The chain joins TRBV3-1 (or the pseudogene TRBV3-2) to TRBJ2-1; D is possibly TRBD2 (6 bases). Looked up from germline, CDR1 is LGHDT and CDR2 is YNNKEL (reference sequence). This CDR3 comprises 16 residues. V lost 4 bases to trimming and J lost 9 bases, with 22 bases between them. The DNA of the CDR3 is TGTGCCAGCAGCCCAGGCCTCGGGTCCCTCGGGAGTGAGCAGTTCTTC. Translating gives CASSPGLGSLGSEQFF.

CDR3 residues: CASSFPGALWSNYGYTF. Written as DNA, the CDR3 is TGTGCCAGCAGTTTTCCCGGGGCACTTTGGAGTAACTATGGCTACACCTTC. The gene calls are TRBV28 and TRBJ1-2, with a weak D call TRBD1 (5 bases). This CDR3 spans 17 amino acids. CDR1 and CDR2 from the germline V gene are MDHEN and SYDVKM. Trimming pared 3 bases from V and 1 base from J, leaving 18 bases between.

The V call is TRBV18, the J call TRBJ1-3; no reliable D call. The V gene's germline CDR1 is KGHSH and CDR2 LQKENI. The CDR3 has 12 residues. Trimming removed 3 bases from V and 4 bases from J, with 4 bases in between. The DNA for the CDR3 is TGTGCCAGCTCACCTCCGGGAAACACCATATATTTT. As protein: CASSPPGNTIYF.

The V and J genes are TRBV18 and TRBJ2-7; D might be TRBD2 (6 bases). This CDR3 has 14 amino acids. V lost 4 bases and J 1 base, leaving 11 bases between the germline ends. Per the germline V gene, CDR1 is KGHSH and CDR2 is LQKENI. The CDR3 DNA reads TGTGCCAGCTCACGGGGACTGCAGTCCTACGAGCAGTACTTC. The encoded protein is CASSRGLQSYEQYF.

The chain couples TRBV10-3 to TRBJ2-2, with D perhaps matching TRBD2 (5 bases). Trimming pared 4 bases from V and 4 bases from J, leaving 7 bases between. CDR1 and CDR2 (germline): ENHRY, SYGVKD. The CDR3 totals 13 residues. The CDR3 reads CAISVTSTGELFF. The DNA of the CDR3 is TGTGCCATCAGTGTAACTAGCACCGGGGAGCTGTTTTTT.

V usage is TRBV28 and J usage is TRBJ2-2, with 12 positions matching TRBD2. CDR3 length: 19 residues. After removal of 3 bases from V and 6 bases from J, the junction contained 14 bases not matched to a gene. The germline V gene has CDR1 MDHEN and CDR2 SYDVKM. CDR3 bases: TGTGCCAGCAGTTTCCAGACTAGCGGGAGAAGACCGACACCCGGGGAGCTGTTTTTT. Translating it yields CASSFQTSGRRPTPGELFF.

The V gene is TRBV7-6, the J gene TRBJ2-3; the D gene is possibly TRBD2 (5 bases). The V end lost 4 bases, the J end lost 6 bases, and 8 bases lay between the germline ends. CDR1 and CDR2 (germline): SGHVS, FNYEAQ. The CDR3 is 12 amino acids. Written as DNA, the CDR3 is TGTGCCAGCAGCTCGACGGGGGATACGCAGTATTTT. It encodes CASSSTGDTQYF.

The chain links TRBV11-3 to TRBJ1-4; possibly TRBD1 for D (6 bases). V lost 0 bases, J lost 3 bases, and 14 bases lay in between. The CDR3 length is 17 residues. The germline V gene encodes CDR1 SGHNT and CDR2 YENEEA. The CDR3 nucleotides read TGTGCCAGCAGCTTAGAACTACAGGGTGAGGCTAATGAAAAACTGTTTTTT. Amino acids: CASSLELQGEANEKLFF.

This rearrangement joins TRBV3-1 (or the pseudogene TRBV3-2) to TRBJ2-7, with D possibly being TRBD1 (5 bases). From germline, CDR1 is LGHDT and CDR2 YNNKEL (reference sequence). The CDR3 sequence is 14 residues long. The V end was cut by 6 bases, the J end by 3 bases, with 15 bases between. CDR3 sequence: CASSAQVRGYEQYF. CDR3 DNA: TGTGCCAGCAGTGCACAGGTGCGAGGCTACGAGCAGTACTTC.

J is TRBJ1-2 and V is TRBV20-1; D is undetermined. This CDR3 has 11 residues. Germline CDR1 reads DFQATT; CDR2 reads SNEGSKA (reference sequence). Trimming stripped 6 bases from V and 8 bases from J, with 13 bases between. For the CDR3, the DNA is TGCAGTGCGGAATCGCCGAGCGGCTACACCTTC. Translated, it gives CSAESPSGYTF.

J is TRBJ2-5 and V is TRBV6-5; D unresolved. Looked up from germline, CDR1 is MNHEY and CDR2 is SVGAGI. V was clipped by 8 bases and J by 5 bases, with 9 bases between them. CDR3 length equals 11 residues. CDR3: CASEAAETQYF. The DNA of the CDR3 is TGTGCCAGCGAGGCAGCCGAGACCCAGTACTTC.

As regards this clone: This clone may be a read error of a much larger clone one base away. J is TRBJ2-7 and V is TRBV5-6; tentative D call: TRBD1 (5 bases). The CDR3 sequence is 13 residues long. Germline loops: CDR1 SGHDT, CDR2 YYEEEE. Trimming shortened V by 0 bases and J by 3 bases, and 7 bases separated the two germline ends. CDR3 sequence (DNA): TGTGCCAGCAGCTTGGACAGGAGCTACGAGCAGTACTTC. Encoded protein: CASSLDRSYEQYF.

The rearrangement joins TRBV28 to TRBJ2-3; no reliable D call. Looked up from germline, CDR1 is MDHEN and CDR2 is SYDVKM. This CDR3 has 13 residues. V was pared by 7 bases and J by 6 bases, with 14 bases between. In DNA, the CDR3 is TGTGCCAGCATACGGGCGGTCCGGGATACGCAGTATTTT. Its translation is CASIRAVRDTQYF.

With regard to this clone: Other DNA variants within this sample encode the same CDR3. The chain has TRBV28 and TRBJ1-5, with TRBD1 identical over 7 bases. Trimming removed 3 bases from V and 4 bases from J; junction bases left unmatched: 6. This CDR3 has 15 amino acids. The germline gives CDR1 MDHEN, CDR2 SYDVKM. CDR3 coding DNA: TGTGCCAGCAGTTTCCCAGGGGGAGGAAATCAGCCCCAGCATTTT. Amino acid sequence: CASSFPGGGNQPQHF.

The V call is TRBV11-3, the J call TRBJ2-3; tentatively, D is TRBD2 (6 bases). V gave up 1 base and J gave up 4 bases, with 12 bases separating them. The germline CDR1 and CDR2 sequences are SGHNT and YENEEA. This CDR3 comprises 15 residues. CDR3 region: CASSLGGEVADTQYF. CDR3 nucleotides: TGTGCCAGCAGCTTAGGGGGGGAGGTGGCAGATACGCAGTATTTT.

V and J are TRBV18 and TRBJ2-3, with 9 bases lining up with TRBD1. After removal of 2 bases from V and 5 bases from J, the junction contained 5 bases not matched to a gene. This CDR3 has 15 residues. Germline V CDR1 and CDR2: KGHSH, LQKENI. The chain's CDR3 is CASSPNRGRGDTQYF. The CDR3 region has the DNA TGTGCCAGCTCACCAAACAGGGGGCGTGGAGATACGCAGTATTTT.

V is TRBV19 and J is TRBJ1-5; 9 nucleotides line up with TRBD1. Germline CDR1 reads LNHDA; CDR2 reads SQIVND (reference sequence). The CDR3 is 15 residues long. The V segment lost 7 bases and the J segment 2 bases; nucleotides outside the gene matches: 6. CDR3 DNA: TGTGCCAGTAAACAAGGGGACAGGGGCAATCAGCCCCAGCATTTT. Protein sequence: CASKQGDRGNQPQHF.

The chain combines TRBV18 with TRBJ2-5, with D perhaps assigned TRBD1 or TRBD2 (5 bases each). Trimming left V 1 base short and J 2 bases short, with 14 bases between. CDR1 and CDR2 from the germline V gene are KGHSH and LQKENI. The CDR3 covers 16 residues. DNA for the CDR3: TGTGCCAGCTCACCACTGGGGCCGGGGATACAAGAGACCCAGTACTTC. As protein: CASSPLGPGIQETQYF.

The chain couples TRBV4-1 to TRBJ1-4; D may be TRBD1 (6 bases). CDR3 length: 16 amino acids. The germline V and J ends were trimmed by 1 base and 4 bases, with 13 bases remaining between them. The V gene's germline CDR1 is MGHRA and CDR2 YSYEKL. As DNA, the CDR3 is TGCGCCAGCAGCCAAGCTGGGGGGGGCATTAATGAAAAACTGTTTTTT. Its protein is CASSQAGGGINEKLFF.

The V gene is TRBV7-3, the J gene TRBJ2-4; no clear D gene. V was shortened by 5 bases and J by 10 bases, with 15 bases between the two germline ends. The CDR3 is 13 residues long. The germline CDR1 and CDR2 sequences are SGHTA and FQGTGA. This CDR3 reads CASSPASEMIQYF. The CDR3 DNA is TGTGCCAGCAGCCCTGCGAGCGAAATGATTCAGTACTTC.

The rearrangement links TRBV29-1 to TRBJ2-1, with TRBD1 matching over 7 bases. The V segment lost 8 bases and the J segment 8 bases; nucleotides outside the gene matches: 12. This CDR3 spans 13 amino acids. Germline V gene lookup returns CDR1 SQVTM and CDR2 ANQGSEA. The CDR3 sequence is CSHKSTGLYEQFF. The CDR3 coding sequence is TGCAGCCACAAGTCGACAGGGCTATATGAGCAGTTCTTC.

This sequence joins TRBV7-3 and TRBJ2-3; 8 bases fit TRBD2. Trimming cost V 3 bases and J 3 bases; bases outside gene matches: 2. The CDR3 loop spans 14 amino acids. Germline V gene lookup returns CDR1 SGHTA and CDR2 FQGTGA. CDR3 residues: CASSFAGGTDTQYF. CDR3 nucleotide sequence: TGTGCCAGCAGCTTTGCGGGAGGAACAGATACGCAGTATTTT.

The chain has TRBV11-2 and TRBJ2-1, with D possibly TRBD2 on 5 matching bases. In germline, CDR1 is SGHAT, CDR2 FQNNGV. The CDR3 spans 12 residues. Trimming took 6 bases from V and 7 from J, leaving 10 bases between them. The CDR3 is CASRRTANEQFF. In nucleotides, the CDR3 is TGTGCCAGCAGGAGGACTGCGAATGAGCAGTTCTTC.

CDR3 bases: TGCAGCGTCGACAGACTAGTAGGGAATGAGCAGTTCTTC. Protein sequence: CSVDRLVGNEQFF. This rearrangement joins TRBV29-1 to TRBJ2-1; possibly TRBD2 for D (6 bases). Germline lookup yields CDR1 SQVTM and CDR2 ANQGSEA. The V end was cut by 6 bases, the J end by 7 bases, with 16 bases between. The CDR3 length is 13 residues.

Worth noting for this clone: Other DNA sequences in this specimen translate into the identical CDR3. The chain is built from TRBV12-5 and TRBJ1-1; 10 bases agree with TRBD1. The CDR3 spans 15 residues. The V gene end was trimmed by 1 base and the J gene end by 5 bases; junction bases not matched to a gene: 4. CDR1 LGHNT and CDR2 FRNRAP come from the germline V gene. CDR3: CASGLGQGARTEAFF. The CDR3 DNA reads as TGTGCTAGTGGTTTGGGACAGGGGGCGCGGACTGAAGCTTTCTTT.